Presented here are 32 T cell receptor beta chains from one specimen sequenced in a study of cytomegalovirus exposure and HLA in healthy donors. The PCR used 60 Vbeta and 13 Jbeta primers. Method: immunoSEQ multiplex PCR; TCRdb's copy keeps in-frame clones and lacks some. Of some 92,000 clones listed, about 80% are singletons. Sequencing was performed on PBMCs. The receptors shown here come from a man aged 18 to 29 in good health and CMV-seropositive.

The chain is built from TRBV14 and TRBJ2-7; D is possibly TRBD1 (5 bases). CDR1 SGHDN and CDR2 FVKESK come from the germline V gene. The CDR3 contains 14 residues. V lost 0 bases, J lost 2 bases, and 8 bases lay in between. CDR3 residues: CASSQEMGPYEQYF. CDR3 in DNA: TGTGCCAGCAGCCAAGAGATGGGGCCCTACGAGCAGTACTTC. The full variable domain, with the rest looked up from reference TRBV14 and TRBJ2-7, is EAGVTQFPSHSVIEKGQTVTLRCDPISGHDNLYWYRRVMGKEIKFLLHFVKESKQDESGMPNNRFLAERTGGTYSTLKVQPAELEDSGVYFCASSQEMGPYEQYFGPGTRLTVT.

The chain carries TRBV28 and TRBJ1-6; 7 bases map to TRBD1. CDR3 length: 15 amino acids. The germline V gene has CDR1 MDHEN and CDR2 SYDVKM. With V trimmed by 8 bases and J by 7 bases, 11 bases remained unmatched. For the CDR3, the DNA is TGTGCCAGCGGTATTCACAGGGGTCGGAATTCACCCCTCCACTTT. Translated, it gives CASGIHRGRNSPLHF.

V gene TRBV6-5 combines with J gene TRBJ1-1; possibly TRBD1 for D (5 bases). The CDR3 has 13 residues. CDR1 and CDR2 from the germline V gene are MNHEY and SVGAGI. V gave up 4 bases and J gave up 0 bases, with 6 bases separating them. CDR3 loop: CASSSGMNTEAFF. Written as DNA, the CDR3 is TGTGCCAGCAGTTCAGGGATGAACACTGAAGCTTTCTTT.

The rearrangement links TRBV6-1 to TRBJ1-5; no reliable D call. The V gene lost 5 bases and the J gene lost 1 base, with 12 bases spanning the gap. This CDR3 has 15 residues. CDR1 and CDR2 (germline): MNHNS, SASEGT. The CDR3 DNA reads TGTGCCAGCAGTCTGGAGCCTGGGAGCAATCAGCCCCAGCATTTT. Amino acids: CASSLEPGSNQPQHF.

The chain links TRBV19 to TRBJ2-7, with 8 positions matching TRBD1. The CDR3 loop spans 15 amino acids. With V trimmed by 3 bases and J by 5 bases, 9 bases remained unmatched. Germline CDR1 LNHDA, CDR2 SQIVND (reference sequence). The CDR3 is CASSMDRVAWDEQYF. DNA for the CDR3: TGTGCCAGTAGTATGGACAGGGTAGCGTGGGACGAGCAGTACTTC.

This clone was seen a handful of times. The chain uses TRBV28 and TRBJ1-2; TRBD1 agrees at 9 bases. Unmatched junction bases numbered 12, after V lost 7 bases and J lost 12 bases. CDR3 length: 13 amino acids. Germline lookup yields CDR1 MDHEN and CDR2 SYDVKM. The CDR3 spells CASNQGRTGAHTF. CDR3 DNA sequence: TGTGCCAGCAACCAAGGACGGACAGGGGCTCACACCTTC.

The rearrangement uses TRBV19 and TRBJ1-3; D is possibly TRBD1 (6 bases). The germline CDR1 and CDR2 sequences are LNHDA and SQIVND (reference sequence). This CDR3 has 14 amino acids. V lost 3 bases and J lost 2, with 8 bases in between. CDR3 nucleotides: TGTGCCAGTAGTATCACAGGGCCTGGAAACACCATATATTTT. This encodes CASSITGPGNTIYF. Full variable domain (outside the CDR3, taken from reference TRBV19 and TRBJ1-3): DGGITQSPKYLFRKEGQNVTLSCEQNLNHDAMYWYRQDPGQGLRLIYYSQIVNDFQKGDIAEGYSVSREKKESFPLTVTSAQKNPTAFYLCASSITGPGNTIYFGEGSWLTVV.

The chain carries TRBV19 and TRBJ2-3; 13 bases agree with TRBD2. After removal of 7 bases from V and 6 bases from J, the junction contained 10 bases not matched to a gene. The germline CDR1 and CDR2 sequences are LNHDA and SQIVND (reference sequence). The CDR3 loop spans 16 amino acids. CDR3 residues: CASTKILAGGFDTQYF. The CDR3, as DNA: TGTGCCAGTACGAAGATACTAGCGGGGGGGTTCGATACGCAGTATTTT.

V and J are TRBV27 and TRBJ1-6; TRBD1 agrees at 7 bases. Trimming took 2 bases from V and 6 from J; bases not matched to a gene: 10. There are 17 residues in the CDR3. From germline, CDR1 is MNHEY and CDR2 SMNVEV (reference sequence). CDR3 residues: CASSLKPAGGGNSPLHF. The CDR3 DNA reads as TGTGCCAGCAGTTTAAAGCCCGCAGGGGGAGGTAATTCACCCCTCCACTTT.

This chain joins TRBV23-1 and TRBJ2-3; no firm D call. TRBV23-1 is an ORF, and what it does is uncertain. With 3 bases removed from V and 3 bases from J, the gap between germline ends came to 19 bases. The length of the CDR3 is 17 residues. In DNA, the CDR3 is TGCGCCAGCAGTCACCCCACCGCGTCGAATGGTACAGATACGCAGTATTTT. The encoded protein is CASSHPTASNGTDTQYF.

This clone came up a few times. V usage is TRBV5-8 and J usage is TRBJ2-3, with D uncertain. CDR3 length: 17 residues. The germline V gene has CDR1 SGHTS and CDR2 YDEGEE. V was trimmed by 2 bases and J by 0 bases, leaving 16 bases between them. CDR3 coding DNA: TGTGCCAGCAGCTTTAAAATCCGGTCGTCGAGCACAGATACGCAGTATTTT. This sequence encodes CASSFKIRSSSTDTQYF.

The V call is TRBV5-4, the J call TRBJ2-7; no reliable D call. The CDR3 loop spans 15 amino acids. V lost 0 bases and J lost 4, with 14 bases in between. Germline CDR1 and CDR2: SGHNT and YYREEE (reference sequence). The CDR3 bases are TGTGCCAGCAGCTTGGAACCCCAGGTTGAATACGAGCAGTACTTC. It is translated as CASSLEPQVEYEQYF.

This chain links TRBV4-2 with TRBJ2-3, with 8 bases identical to TRBD2. Losses at the gene ends were 0 bases for V and 4 bases for J; bases not matched to a gene: 9. CDR3 length equals 17 residues. Germline CDR1 LGHNA, CDR2 YNFKEQ. CDR3 in amino acids: CASSQELIGLAADTQYF. The CDR3 DNA reads as TGTGCCAGCAGCCAAGAACTCATCGGACTAGCTGCAGATACGCAGTATTTT.

The V gene is TRBV6-1, the J gene TRBJ1-2; possibly TRBD1 for D (5 bases). Germline-derived CDR1 and CDR2 are MNHNS and SASEGT. The CDR3 totals 15 residues. V shed 2 bases and J shed 5 bases, with 15 bases lying between them. The DNA for the CDR3 is TGTGCCAGCAGTGAAAAAACAGCCCGGGGGTATGGCTACACCTTC. It encodes CASSEKTARGYGYTF.

This sequence joins TRBV6-5 and TRBJ2-2; weak D call: TRBD1 (6 bases). This CDR3 has 14 amino acids. CDR1 is MNHEY and CDR2 is SVGAGI in the germline V gene. V lost 4 bases and J lost 6, with 12 bases in between. CDR3 nucleotide sequence: TGTGCCAGCAGTTCACAGGGTCTAGCCGGGGAGCTGTTTTTT. As protein: CASSSQGLAGELFF.

This clone turned up a few times. The V and J genes are TRBV5-1 and TRBJ1-4; D might be TRBD1 (6 bases). Germline loops: CDR1 SGHRS, CDR2 YFSETQ. The V end was cut by 0 bases, the J end by 10 bases, with 13 bases between. The CDR3 runs 14 residues. CDR3 in DNA: TGCGCCAGCAGCTTGGGACAGGCCCAAGCAAAACTGTTTTTT. Protein product: CASSLGQAQAKLFF.

With regard to this clone: Other DNA sequences within the sample encode an identical CDR3. The chain is built from TRBV5-1 and TRBJ1-1, with TRBD1 as a possible D gene (6 bases). This CDR3 has 15 amino acids. The V end lost 4 bases, the J end lost 5 bases, and 18 bases lay between the germline ends. CDR1 is SGHRS and CDR2 is YFSETQ in the germline V gene. CDR3 region: CASSPGGGRGTEAFF. CDR3 DNA: TGCGCCAGCAGCCCTGGGGGGGGCCGGGGAACTGAAGCTTTCTTT.

The chain joins TRBV27 to TRBJ1-4; no definite D call. Germline V CDR1 and CDR2: MNHEY, SMNVEV (reference sequence). This CDR3 has 15 amino acids. V lost 4 bases to trimming and J lost 6 bases, with 15 bases between them. The CDR3 bases are TGTGCCAGCAGTTCAGCGCGGAGGTATGATGAAAAACTGTTTTTT. This translates into CASSSARRYDEKLFF.

This sequence joins TRBV7-2 and TRBJ2-5, with 8 bases that match TRBD2. Germline CDR1 reads SGHTA; CDR2 reads FQGNSA. The CDR3 runs 14 residues. Unmatched junction bases numbered 7, after V lost 5 bases and J lost 5 bases. CDR3 sequence: CASSRSTGGETQYF. The CDR3 DNA is TGTGCCAGCAGCCGATCGACGGGAGGGGAGACCCAGTACTTC.

In this sample, this clone turned up a few times. V and J are TRBV7-9 and TRBJ1-2, with 9 bases identical to TRBD1. J was trimmed by 8 bases and V by 7 bases; bases with no gene match: 8. CDR3 length: 13 residues. The germline V gene encodes CDR1 SEHNR and CDR2 FQNEAQ (reference sequence). The CDR3 sequence is CASNNRGPDGYTF. CDR3 bases: TGTGCCAGCAACAACAGGGGGCCGGACGGCTACACCTTC.

The sample holds a few counts of this clone. The CDR3 loop reads CAISASERGVFEQFF. The CDR3 nucleotides read TGTGCCATCAGTGCCAGCGAGCGGGGGGTATTTGAGCAGTTCTTC. V gene TRBV10-3 combines with J gene TRBJ2-1; 9 bases line up with TRBD2. CDR1 and CDR2 (germline): ENHRY, SYGVKD. Losses at the gene ends were 4 bases for V and 9 bases for J; bases not matched to a gene: 10. The CDR3 totals 15 residues.

V usage is TRBV2 and J usage is TRBJ2-7; perhaps TRBD1 as D (6 bases). V was clipped by 7 bases and J by 4 bases, with 17 bases between them. There are 14 residues in the CDR3. Germline V CDR1 and CDR2: SNHLY, FYNNEI. Here the CDR3 reads CASKGVEGRYEQYF. CDR3 coding DNA: TGTGCCAGCAAGGGGGTTGAGGGTAGGTACGAGCAGTACTTC.

This clone was observed a few times. The chain links TRBV7-8 to TRBJ1-1; D is perhaps TRBD1 (5 bases). Germline lookup yields CDR1 SGHVS and CDR2 FQNEAQ. The CDR3 length is 16 residues. Trimming shortened V by 0 bases and J by 0 bases, and 11 bases separated the two germline ends. In nucleotides, the CDR3 is TGTGCCAGCAGCTTAGCGGAAGCAGGGTTGAACACTGAAGCTTTCTTT. It is translated as CASSLAEAGLNTEAFF.

J is TRBJ1-6 and V is TRBV19; 10 nucleotides match TRBD1. Germline V lookup: CDR1 LNHDA, CDR2 SQIVND (reference sequence). The V segment lost 5 bases and the J segment 7 bases; nucleotides outside the gene matches: 5. The CDR3 runs 15 residues. DNA for the CDR3: TGTGCCAGTAGTGGAGGACAGGGGGTAAATTCACCCCTCCACTTT. Its translation is CASSGGQGVNSPLHF. Together with reference TRBV19 and TRBJ1-6, the CDR3 gives the full variable domain: DGGITQSPKYLFRKEGQNVTLSCEQNLNHDAMYWYRQDPGQGLRLIYYSQIVNDFQKGDIAEGYSVSREKKESFPLTVTSAQKNPTAFYLCASSGGQGVNSPLHFGNGTRLTVT.

The chain employs TRBV7-9 and TRBJ1-3; D ambiguous. The V gene lost 6 bases and the J gene lost 0 bases, with 24 bases spanning the gap. Germline loops: CDR1 SEHNR, CDR2 FQNEAQ (reference sequence). The CDR3 length is 19 residues. CDR3 sequence: CASSFNGGRHIRSGNTIYF. As DNA, the CDR3 is TGTGCCAGCAGTTTCAATGGAGGGCGCCACATACGCTCTGGAAACACCATATATTTT.

The chain employs TRBV5-4 and TRBJ2-1, with 11 bases aligning to TRBD2. Unmatched junction bases numbered 10, after V lost 4 bases and J lost 7 bases. In germline, CDR1 is SGHNT, CDR2 YYREEE (reference sequence). CDR3 length: 16 residues. The CDR3 nucleotides are TGTGCCAGCAGCCCCGAGACTAGCGGGGTAGGAAATGAGCAGTTCTTC. Translation gives CASSPETSGVGNEQFF.

The gene calls are TRBV6-5 and TRBJ2-2; TRBD2 is a possible D gene (7 bases). V was cut by 5 bases and J by 2 bases, with 12 bases left in between. Germline values: CDR1 MNHEY, CDR2 SVGAGI. The CDR3 contains 15 residues. CDR3 nucleotides: TGTGCCAGCAGTCCCGGGGGGCAAAACACCGGGGAGCTGTTTTTT. Protein: CASSPGGQNTGELFF.

The gene calls are TRBV7-2 and TRBJ1-6, with 9 bases lining up with TRBD1. Unmatched junction bases numbered 5, after V lost 4 bases and J lost 7 bases. CDR3 length equals 15 residues. From germline, CDR1 is SGHTA and CDR2 FQGNSA. CDR3 amino acids: CASSSGQGSNSPLHF. In DNA, the CDR3 is TGTGCCAGCAGCTCCGGACAGGGGAGCAATTCACCCCTCCACTTT.

The V gene is TRBV30, the J gene TRBJ2-1; 8 nucleotides match TRBD2. V trimming: 3 bases; J trimming: 5 bases; junction bases outside the gene matches: 9. The germline CDR1 and CDR2 sequences are GTSNPN and SVGIG (reference sequence). The CDR3 runs to 15 residues. CDR3 loop: CAWRIPGGPNNEQFF. For the CDR3, the DNA is TGTGCCTGGAGGATCCCGGGGGGGCCAAACAATGAGCAGTTCTTC. The entire variable domain, with the rest obtained from reference TRBV30 and TRBJ2-1, is as follows: SQTIHQWPATLVQPVGSPLSLECTVEGTSNPNLYWYRQAAGRGLQLLFYSVGIGQISSEVPQNLSASRPQDRQFILSSKKLLLSDSGFYLCAWRIPGGPNNEQFFGPGTRLTVL.

This chain joins TRBV2 and TRBJ1-5; D remains unclear. V dropped 8 bases and J dropped 2 bases, with 7 bases sitting between them. The germline CDR1 and CDR2 sequences are SNHLY and FYNNEI. This CDR3 contains 12 residues. CDR3 loop: CASGRGNQPQHF. The CDR3 DNA reads TGTGCCAGCGGGAGAGGCAATCAGCCCCAGCATTTT.

A few counts support this clone. The chain carries TRBV6-1 and TRBJ1-6; D not resolved. Germline V gives CDR1 MNHNS, CDR2 SASEGT. V lost 1 base and J 4 bases, leaving 5 bases between the germline ends. The CDR3 runs 14 residues. CDR3 protein: CASSEGGYNSPLHF. In DNA form, the CDR3 reads TGTGCCAGCAGTGAAGGAGGTTATAATTCACCCCTCCACTTT.

This clone was seen a single time. The chain carries TRBV28 and TRBJ1-3, with 7 bases aligning to TRBD1. The CDR3 consists of 13 residues. Losses at the gene ends were 4 bases for V and 6 bases for J; bases not matched to a gene: 3. The germline CDR1 and CDR2 sequences are MDHEN and SYDVKM. Here the CDR3 reads CASSSGGENTIYF. The DNA of the CDR3 is TGTGCCAGCAGTTCAGGGGGAGAAAACACCATATATTTT.